This T cell receptor beta chain comes out of a study of blood T cell repertoires in COVID-19. Study-level information: COVID-19 samples collected from the United States, Italy and Spain covered acute and convalescent phases. The cDNA or gDNA used as material had been derived from T cells, B-cell-depleted T cells, or PBMCs.

The CDR3 contains 9 residues. Germline V CDR1 and CDR2: DFQATT, SNEGSKA (reference sequence). This clone has only a few counts. One end of the junction does not line up with germline, which may come from a read error. Assay used: immunoSEQ multiplex PCR; TCRdb lists only in-frame clones, some missing. The sample yields about 190,000 clones, 80% to 85% seen once. In terms of age and location, participants ranged from about 18 to 89 years and lived in about two dozen US areas. Cohort allocation depended upon clinical history that participants reported. The receptor comes from a woman aged 30 to 39 who had been exposed to COVID-19. Sequencing used PBMCs or T cells enriched from blood (not recorded which). J is TRBJ1-2 and V is TRBV20-1; 7 nucleotides line up with TRBD1. In DNA, the CDR3 is TGCAGTGCCCTCGGACAGGTCTCCTTC. Translating it yields CSALGQVSF.